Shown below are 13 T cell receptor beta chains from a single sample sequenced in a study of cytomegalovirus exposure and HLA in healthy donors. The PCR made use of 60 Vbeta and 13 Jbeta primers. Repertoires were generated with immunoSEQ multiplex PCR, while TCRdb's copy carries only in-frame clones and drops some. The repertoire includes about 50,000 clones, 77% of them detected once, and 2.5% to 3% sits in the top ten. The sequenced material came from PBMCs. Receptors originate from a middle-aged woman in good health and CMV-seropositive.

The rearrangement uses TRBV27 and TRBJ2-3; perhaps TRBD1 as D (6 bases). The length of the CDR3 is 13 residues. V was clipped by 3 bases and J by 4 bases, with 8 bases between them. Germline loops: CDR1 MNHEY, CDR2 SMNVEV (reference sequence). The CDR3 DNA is TGTGCCAGCAGTTTCAGGGGTTCAGATACGCAGTATTTT. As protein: CASSFRGSDTQYF.

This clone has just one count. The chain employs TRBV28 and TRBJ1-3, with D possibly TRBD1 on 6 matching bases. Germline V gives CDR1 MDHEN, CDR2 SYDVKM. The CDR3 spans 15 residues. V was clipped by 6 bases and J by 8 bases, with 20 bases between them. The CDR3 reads CASSKDRSFVDTIYF. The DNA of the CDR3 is TGTGCCAGCAGCAAAGACAGGTCCTTCGTTGACACCATATATTTT.

The CDR3 DNA is TGTGCCAGCAGCTTCGGACAGGGCCCTAATAATTCACCCCTCCACTTT. This gives the protein CASSFGQGPNNSPLHF. The J gene is TRBJ1-6, the V gene TRBV7-6; 8 bases are a match to TRBD1. The CDR3 length is 16 residues. Germline V CDR1 and CDR2: SGHVS, FNYEAQ. The trim removed 3 bases at V and 5 bases at J, leaving 6 bases unmatched.

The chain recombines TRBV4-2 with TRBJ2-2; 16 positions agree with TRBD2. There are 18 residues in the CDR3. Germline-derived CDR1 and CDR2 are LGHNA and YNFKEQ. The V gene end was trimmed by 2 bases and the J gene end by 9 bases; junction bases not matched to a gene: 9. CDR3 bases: TGTGCCAGCAGCCAAATCGGGACTAGCGGGGGGGCCGTCCGGGAGCTGTTTTTT. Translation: CASSQIGTSGGAVRELFF.

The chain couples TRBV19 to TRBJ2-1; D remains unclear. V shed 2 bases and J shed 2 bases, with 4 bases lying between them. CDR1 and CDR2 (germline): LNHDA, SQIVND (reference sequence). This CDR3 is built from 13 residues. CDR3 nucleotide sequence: TGTGCCAGTAGTATAACAGCCTACAATGAGCAGTTCTTC. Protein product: CASSITAYNEQFF.

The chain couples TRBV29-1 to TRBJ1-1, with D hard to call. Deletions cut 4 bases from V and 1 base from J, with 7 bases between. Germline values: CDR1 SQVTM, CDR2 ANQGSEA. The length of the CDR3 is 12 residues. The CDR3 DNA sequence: TGCAGCGTTGTGCGGGAGAACACTGAAGCTTTCTTT. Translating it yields CSVVRENTEAFF.

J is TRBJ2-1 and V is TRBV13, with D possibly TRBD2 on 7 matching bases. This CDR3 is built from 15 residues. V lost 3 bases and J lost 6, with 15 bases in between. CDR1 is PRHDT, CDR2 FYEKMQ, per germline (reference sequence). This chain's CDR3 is CASSFGGPPGNEQFF. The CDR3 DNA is TGTGCCAGCAGCTTCGGGGGGCCTCCTGGCAATGAGCAGTTCTTC. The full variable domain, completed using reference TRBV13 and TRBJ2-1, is AAGVIQSPRHLIKEKRETATLKCYPIPRHDTVYWYQQGPGQDPQFLISFYEKMQSDKGSIPDRFSAQQFSDYHSELNMSSLELGDSALYFCASSFGGPPGNEQFFGPGTRLTVL.

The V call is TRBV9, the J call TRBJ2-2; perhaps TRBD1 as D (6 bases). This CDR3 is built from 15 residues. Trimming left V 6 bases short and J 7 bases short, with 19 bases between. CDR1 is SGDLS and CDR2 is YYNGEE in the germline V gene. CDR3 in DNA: TGTGCCAGCACCTTAACCCAGGGGCAGGGCGGGGAGCTGTTTTTT. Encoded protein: CASTLTQGQGGELFF. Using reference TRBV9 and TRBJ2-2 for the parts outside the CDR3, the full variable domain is DSGVTQTPKHLITATGQRVTLRCSPRSGDLSVYWYQQSLDQGLQFLIQYYNGEERAKGNILERFSAQQFPDLHSELNLSSLELGDSALYFCASTLTQGQGGELFFGEGSRLTVL.

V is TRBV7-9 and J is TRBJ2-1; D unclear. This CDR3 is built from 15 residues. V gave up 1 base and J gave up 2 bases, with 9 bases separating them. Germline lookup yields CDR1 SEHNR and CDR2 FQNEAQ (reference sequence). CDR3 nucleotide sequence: TGTGCCAGCAGCTTAGTCCAGGCCACCTACAATGAGCAGTTCTTC. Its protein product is CASSLVQATYNEQFF.

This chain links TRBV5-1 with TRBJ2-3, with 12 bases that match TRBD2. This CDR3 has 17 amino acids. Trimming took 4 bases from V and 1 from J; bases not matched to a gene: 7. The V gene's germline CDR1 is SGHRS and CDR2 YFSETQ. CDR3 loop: CASSPTSGGTGTDTQYF. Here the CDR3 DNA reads TGCGCCAGCAGCCCTACTAGCGGGGGGACGGGCACAGATACGCAGTATTTT.

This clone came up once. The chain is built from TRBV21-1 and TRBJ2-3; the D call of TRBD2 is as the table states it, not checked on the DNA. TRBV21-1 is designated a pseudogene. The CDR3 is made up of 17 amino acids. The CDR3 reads CASIMTSGRKTTDTQYF. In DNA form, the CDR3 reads TGTGCCAGCATCATGACTAGCGGGAGAAAGACCACAGATACGCAGTATTTT.

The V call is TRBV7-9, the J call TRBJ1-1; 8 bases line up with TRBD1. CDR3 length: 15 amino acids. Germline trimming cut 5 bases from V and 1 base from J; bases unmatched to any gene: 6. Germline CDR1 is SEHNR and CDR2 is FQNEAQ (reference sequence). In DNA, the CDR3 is TGTGCCAGCAGCGCTTTACAGGGGGGGAACACTGAAGCTTTCTTT. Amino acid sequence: CASSALQGGNTEAFF.

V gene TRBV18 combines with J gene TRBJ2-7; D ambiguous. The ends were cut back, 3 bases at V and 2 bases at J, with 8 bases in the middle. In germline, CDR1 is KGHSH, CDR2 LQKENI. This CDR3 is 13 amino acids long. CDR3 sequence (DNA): TGTGCCAGCTCACCCACTGCAACCTACGAGCAGTACTTC. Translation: CASSPTATYEQYF. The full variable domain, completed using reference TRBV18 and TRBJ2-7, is NAGVMQNPRHLVRRRGQEARLRCSPMKGHSHVYWYRQLPEEGLKFMVYLQKENIIDESGMPKERFSAEFPKEGPSILRIQQVVRGDSAAYFCASSPTATYEQYFGPGTRLTVT.